This T cell receptor beta chain is from a study of blood T cells in healthy people across ages. Then a second PCR, running about 6 to 12 cycles, was carried out with a sample-barcoded 5' primer and a J-beta primer mix. One entry per CDR3 protein, called by TCRdb with MiXCR from the 5' RACE reads. The profile shows more than 650,000 distinct CDR3 sequences, 20% to 25% of them singletons. Every sample yielded at least 6 million isolated PBMCs. V was shortened by 5 bases and J by 0 bases, with 7 bases between the two germline ends. The CDR3 totals 13 residues. Looked up from germline, CDR1 is LGHNT and CDR2 is FRNRAP.

This rearrangement joins TRBV12-5 to TRBJ1-2; unclear D gene. The clonotype was recovered from a man between 65 and 85 years old in good health. Sequenced sample: blood. The CDR3, as DNA: TGTGCTAGTGGTAAAACAGCTAACTATGGCTACACCTTC. As protein: CASGKTANYGYTF.